This TCR beta chain was retrieved from a study of shared clonotypes between healthy human individuals. Broader study findings: Clonotypes which were not shared had lower generation probabilities than clonotypes that all four donors shared.

Remarks on this clone: Its antigen is not known.

Sorted subsets were amplified in replicate PCRs using 200 ng DNA, around 30,000 T cell genomes. The method was immunoSEQ multiplex PCR; TCRdb's version includes in-frame clones alone and lacks a portion of them. The sample has about 1.9 million clones; 80% to 95% are singletons. CD45RO-negative cells were positively selected for CCR7, leaving out terminally differentiated effector memory CD45RA+ cells. The CDR3 has 14 residues. Looked up from germline, CDR1 is ENHRY and CDR2 is SYGVKD. V was clipped by 0 bases and J by 5 bases, with 11 bases between them. What was sequenced was naive CD8+ T cells from PBMCs. This TCR derives from a young man in good health. Some clones in this sample may be carry-over from other donors' samples. This chain connects TRBV10-3 to TRBJ2-7, with D maybe TRBD2 (6 bases). CDR3 DNA: TGTGCCATCAGTGAGTCTGCGGGATATCACGAGCAGTACTTC. Protein sequence: CAISESAGYHEQYF.